These T cell receptor beta chains were read from a single sample in a study of tumor-infiltrating lymphocytes in oesophageal squamous cell carcinoma. TCRdb passed the PCR reads through MiXCR, listing each CDR3 protein once. The sample lists about 13,000 distinct CDR3 sequences, 45% to 60% occurring once. Material for sequencing was blood. The receptor source for this set is a female donor with esophageal squamous cell carcinoma. Both conserved end residues are part of each CDR3. The D gene is left open where the match is weak. Clone size, where shown, is once, few, many, or a class for clones that have expanded.

abundance: .; d_gene: .; j_gene: TRBJ2-1; v_gene: TRBV7-8; CDR3nt: TGTGCCAGCAGCTTAGATGGGAATGAGCAGTTCTTC; CDR3aa: CASSLDGNEQFF
abundance: medium-sized; d_gene: .; j_gene: TRBJ2-6; v_gene: TRBV27; CDR3nt: TGTGCCAGCAGTTTGGTCAGGGCAAGCTCTGGGGCCAACGTCCTGACTTTC; CDR3aa: CASSLVRASSGANVLTF
abundance: .; d_gene: TRBD2; j_gene: TRBJ2-5; v_gene: TRBV12-3/TRBV12-4; CDR3nt: TGTGCCAGCAGTTTAGCCGGGACTAGTGAAGAGACCCAGTACTTC; CDR3aa: CASSLAGTSEETQYF
abundance: medium-sized; d_gene: .; j_gene: TRBJ2-1; v_gene: TRBV6-1; CDR3nt: TGTGCCAGCAGCGATGGGGGGGGGCTAGCCCACAATGAGCAGTTCTTC; CDR3aa: CASSDGGGLAHNEQFF
abundance: .; d_gene: TRBD1; j_gene: TRBJ2-5; v_gene: TRBV7-8; CDR3nt: TGTGCCAGCAGCTTAGACAGGGGGCCAGGGGAGCAGTACTTC; CDR3aa: CASSLDRGPGEQYF
abundance: .; d_gene: TRBD1; j_gene: TRBJ2-1; v_gene: TRBV10-3; CDR3nt: TGTGCCATCAGTGATGATCCCGGGACAGGGAGCTCCTTATTCTCCTACAATGAGCAGTTCTTC; CDR3aa: CAISDDPGTGSSLFSYNEQFF
abundance: .; d_gene: .; j_gene: TRBJ1-1; v_gene: TRBV7-3; CDR3nt: TGTGCCAGCAGCCCAAAGAGACTTGGGGGGACCTACGAGCAGTACTTT; CDR3aa: CASSPKRLGGTYEQYF
abundance: many; d_gene: .; j_gene: TRBJ2-7; v_gene: TRBV15; CDR3nt: TGTGCCACCAGCAGGGAAACAGCCACCTACGAGCAGTACTTC; CDR3aa: CATSRETATYEQYF
abundance: few; d_gene: .; j_gene: TRBJ2-3; v_gene: TRBV7-2; CDR3nt: TGTGCCAGCAGCTTAGTCCGGACTTCCCGCACCCCTAGCACAGATACGCAGTATTTT; CDR3aa: CASSLVRTSRTPSTDTQYF
abundance: medium-sized; d_gene: TRBD1; j_gene: TRBJ1-2; v_gene: TRBV6-1; CDR3nt: TGTGCCAGCAGTGAGAGTTACACTGACAGGGGTAGCTACACCTTC; CDR3aa: CASSESYTDRGSYTF
abundance: many; d_gene: TRBD1; j_gene: TRBJ1-6; v_gene: TRBV5-1; CDR3nt: TGCGCCAGCAGCTCCGCGGGGGGACAGGGCGGCTCACCCCTCCACTTT; CDR3aa: CASSSAGGQGGSPLHF
abundance: .; d_gene: .; j_gene: TRBJ2-7; v_gene: TRBV28; CDR3nt: TGTGCCAGCAGCACCCTTCCCTACGAGCAGTACTTC; CDR3aa: CASSTLPYEQYF
abundance: medium-sized; d_gene: .; j_gene: TRBJ2-7; v_gene: TRBV6-1; CDR3nt: TGTGCCAGCTTCAGCCGAATCTACGAGCAGTACTTC; CDR3aa: CASFSRIYEQYF
abundance: few; d_gene: .; j_gene: TRBJ2-1; v_gene: TRBV7-9; CDR3nt: TGTGCCAGCAGCTTGGGGCCTGCGGCCTACAATGAGCAGTTCTTC; CDR3aa: CASSLGPAAYNEQFF
abundance: .; d_gene: .; j_gene: TRBJ1-1; v_gene: TRBV7-8; CDR3nt: TGTGCCAGCAGCCTTCGACAGGAAAGCACTGAAGCTTTCTTT; CDR3aa: CASSLRQESTEAFF
abundance: .; d_gene: TRBD1; j_gene: TRBJ2-1; v_gene: TRBV7-2; CDR3nt: TGTGCCAGCAGACCCGGGACAGGGGCCGATGAGCAGTTCTTC; CDR3aa: CASRPGTGADEQFF
abundance: .; d_gene: .; j_gene: TRBJ2-6; v_gene: TRBV7-6; CDR3nt: TGTGCCAGCAGCTTAGAAAGATCTGGGGCCAACGTCCTGACTTTC; CDR3aa: CASSLERSGANVLTF
abundance: .; d_gene: .; j_gene: TRBJ2-1; v_gene: TRBV28; CDR3nt: TGTGCCAGCAGTACCACTATGGTCCTTCCGCCCTACAATGAGCAGTTCTTC; CDR3aa: CASSTTMVLPPYNEQFF
abundance: .; d_gene: .; j_gene: TRBJ2-1; v_gene: TRBV7-8; CDR3nt: TGTGCCAGCAGCTTAGTAATTAATGAGCAGTTCTTC; CDR3aa: CASSLVINEQFF
abundance: .; d_gene: TRBD2; j_gene: TRBJ2-1; v_gene: TRBV28; CDR3nt: TGTGCCAGCAGTTTCCCCGGGACTAGCGGATACTCCTACAATGAGCAGTTCTTC; CDR3aa: CASSFPGTSGYSYNEQFF
abundance: .; d_gene: .; j_gene: TRBJ2-1; v_gene: TRBV5-3; CDR3nt: TGTGCCAGCAGCTTGGCGCATGAGCAGTTCTTC; CDR3aa: CASSLAHEQFF
abundance: .; d_gene: TRBD2; j_gene: TRBJ2-7; v_gene: TRBV12-3/TRBV12-4; CDR3nt: TGTGCCAGCAGTTTAGCTAGCGGGAGAAGCAACGAGCAGTACTTC; CDR3aa: CASSLASGRSNEQYF
abundance: .; d_gene: .; j_gene: TRBJ2-7; v_gene: TRBV11-2; CDR3nt: TGTGCCAGCAGCTTCAACAGGCTCGAGCAGTACTTC; CDR3aa: CASSFNRLEQYF
abundance: few; d_gene: TRBD2; j_gene: TRBJ2-3; v_gene: TRBV7-2; CDR3nt: TGTGCCAGCAGCTTAGTCGGTAGCGGGGATACTAGCACAGATACGCAGTATTTT; CDR3aa: CASSLVGSGDTSTDTQYF
abundance: .; d_gene: TRBD1; j_gene: TRBJ2-5; v_gene: TRBV7-6; CDR3nt: TGTGCCAGCAGCTTAGCTACGGGACAGGGGGAGTTAGGGGAGACCCAGTACTTC; CDR3aa: CASSLATGQGELGETQYF
abundance: many; d_gene: .; j_gene: TRBJ1-2; v_gene: TRBV5-6; CDR3nt: TGTGCCAGCAGCTCGGCAGGGGCGCAAGATTTATATGGCTACACCTTC; CDR3aa: CASSSAGAQDLYGYTF
abundance: .; d_gene: TRBD2; j_gene: TRBJ2-7; v_gene: TRBV7-6; CDR3nt: TGTGCCAGCAGCTTATTTGCTAGCGGGGGGGATTCTTACGAGCAGTACTTC; CDR3aa: CASSLFASGGDSYEQYF
abundance: .; d_gene: TRBD2; j_gene: TRBJ2-1; v_gene: TRBV6-1; CDR3nt: TGTGCCAGCATGCTAGCGGGTTCCTACAATGAGCAGTTCTTC; CDR3aa: CASMLAGSYNEQFF
abundance: .; d_gene: .; j_gene: TRBJ2-1; v_gene: TRBV11-2; CDR3nt: TGTGCCAGCAGCTCCAGGGGAGTGTCCTACAATGAGCAGTTCTTC; CDR3aa: CASSSRGVSYNEQFF
abundance: .; d_gene: .; j_gene: TRBJ2-3; v_gene: TRBV9; CDR3nt: TGTGCCAGCAGCCCTCGTGCTATGGGACCTAGCACAGATACGCAGTATTTT; CDR3aa: CASSPRAMGPSTDTQYF
abundance: .; d_gene: .; j_gene: TRBJ1-3; v_gene: TRBV7-9; CDR3nt: TGTGCCAGCAGGCACAACGACGGGATCTCTGGAAACACCATATATTTT; CDR3aa: CASRHNDGISGNTIYF
abundance: .; d_gene: .; j_gene: TRBJ2-3; v_gene: TRBV7-9; CDR3nt: TGTGCCAGCAGCTTAGTACAGGGAATAGATACGCAGTATTTT; CDR3aa: CASSLVQGIDTQYF
abundance: medium-sized; d_gene: .; j_gene: TRBJ1-3; v_gene: TRBV7-9; CDR3nt: TGTGCCAGCAGCTTAGAGGGAGGACTCGGAAACACCATATATTTT; CDR3aa: CASSLEGGLGNTIYF
abundance: .; d_gene: .; j_gene: TRBJ2-5; v_gene: TRBV12-3/TRBV12-4; CDR3nt: TGTGCCAGCAGTTTACTGGGATCTCAAGAGACCCAGTACTTC; CDR3aa: CASSLLGSQETQYF
abundance: .; d_gene: TRBD1; j_gene: TRBJ2-3; v_gene: TRBV24-1; CDR3nt: TGTGCCACCAGTGATAGGACAGGTAATAGAGATACGCAGTATTTT; CDR3aa: CATSDRTGNRDTQYF
abundance: .; d_gene: .; j_gene: TRBJ2-5; v_gene: TRBV7-3; CDR3nt: TGTGCCAGCAGCTTTTCAGGGGGGTTGCAGGAGACCCAGTACTTC; CDR3aa: CASSFSGGLQETQYF
abundance: once; d_gene: .; j_gene: TRBJ2-7; v_gene: TRBV7-6; CDR3nt: TGTGCCAGCAGCTTAGAGGACGAGCAGTACTTC; CDR3aa: CASSLEDEQYF
abundance: few; d_gene: .; j_gene: TRBJ2-5; v_gene: TRBV7-3; CDR3nt: TGTGCCAGCAGCGTCGACAGAGAACGTGAGCAGTACTTC; CDR3aa: CASSVDREREQYF
abundance: .; d_gene: .; j_gene: TRBJ1-4; v_gene: TRBV12-3/TRBV12-4; CDR3nt: TGTGCCAGCAGTTGGGGCAGGGAACTTGCAACTAATGAAAAACTGTTTTTT; CDR3aa: CASSWGRELATNEKLFF
abundance: .; d_gene: .; j_gene: TRBJ2-5; v_gene: TRBV27; CDR3nt: TGTGCCAGCCGTCGGAAGGGGGACCAAGAGACCCAGTACTTC; CDR3aa: CASRRKGDQETQYF
abundance: .; d_gene: .; j_gene: TRBJ1-2; v_gene: TRBV7-6; CDR3nt: TGTGCCAGCAGCTTAGAAAATTCATGGGTCGATGGCTACACCTTC; CDR3aa: CASSLENSWVDGYTF
abundance: .; d_gene: TRBD2; j_gene: TRBJ2-1; v_gene: TRBV7-3; CDR3nt: TGTGCCAGCGGCGACCTATTCGGATTCGGGGGGGATGAGCAGTTCTTC; CDR3aa: CASGDLFGFGGDEQFF
abundance: many; d_gene: TRBD1; j_gene: TRBJ2-7; v_gene: TRBV2; CDR3nt: TGTGCCAGCATCGAACAGGGGGCAGGGACCTACGAGCAGTACTTC; CDR3aa: CASIEQGAGTYEQYF
abundance: once; d_gene: .; j_gene: TRBJ1-6; v_gene: TRBV12-3/TRBV12-4; CDR3nt: TGTGCCAGCAGTTTAGCTGGGGGCAGGGGCCTAAATTCACCCCTCCACTTT; CDR3aa: CASSLAGGRGLNSPLHF
abundance: once; d_gene: TRBD2; j_gene: TRBJ2-1; v_gene: TRBV7-2; CDR3nt: TGTGCCAGCAGCTTAACTAGCGGGAGGATCGATGAGCAGTTCTTC; CDR3aa: CASSLTSGRIDEQFF
abundance: .; d_gene: .; j_gene: TRBJ2-7; v_gene: TRBV7-3; CDR3nt: TGTGCCAGCAGCTTAGGGGGTGGGGGAAGCTACGAGCAGTACTTC; CDR3aa: CASSLGGGGSYEQYF
abundance: many; d_gene: TRBD2; j_gene: TRBJ2-1; v_gene: TRBV2; CDR3nt: TGTGCCAGCAGAGGGACTAGCGGGAACTACAATGAGCAGTTCTTC; CDR3aa: CASRGTSGNYNEQFF
abundance: .; d_gene: .; j_gene: TRBJ2-5; v_gene: TRBV12-3/TRBV12-4; CDR3nt: TGTGCCAGCAGTTCCGAGGCTAATAGGGAGACCCAGTACTTC; CDR3aa: CASSSEANRETQYF
abundance: .; d_gene: .; j_gene: TRBJ1-5; v_gene: TRBV28; CDR3nt: TGTGCCAGCAGTTTAAGTCAGGCCCCGGGGCCCCAGCATTTT; CDR3aa: CASSLSQAPGPQHF